The 24 T cell receptor beta chains reported below all come from one sample, sequenced in a study of cytomegalovirus exposure and HLA in healthy donors. Primers included in the PCR were 60 Vbeta and 13 Jbeta primers. Method: immunoSEQ multiplex PCR; TCRdb's copy keeps in-frame clones and lacks some. The sample records roughly 110,000 clones, about 81% being singletons. The sample comprised PBMCs. These receptors all stem from a male donor in good health and CMV-seropositive.

This rearrangement joins TRBV19 to TRBJ2-1, with D uncertain. This CDR3 is 15 amino acids long. The germline V gene has CDR1 LNHDA and CDR2 SQIVND (reference sequence). V was shortened by 3 bases and J by 0 bases, with 9 bases between the two germline ends. The CDR3 is CASSISRSSYNEQFF. As DNA, the CDR3 is TGTGCCAGTAGTATCAGTCGAAGCTCCTACAATGAGCAGTTCTTC.

The chain links TRBV7-6 to TRBJ1-2; 8 positions agree with TRBD1. CDR3 length equals 16 residues. Germline assignment: CDR1 SGHVS and CDR2 FNYEAQ. With 1 base clipped from V and 3 bases from J, the junction kept 7 bases outside the gene matches. DNA for the CDR3: TGTGCCAGCAGCTTAGTCTCCGCAGGGGGCTACTATGGCTACACCTTC. Protein: CASSLVSAGGYYGYTF.

This chain connects TRBV4-1 to TRBJ1-4; possible D gene TRBD1, 5 bases. The CDR3 runs 17 residues. The V gene lost 5 bases and the J gene lost 2 bases, with 18 bases spanning the gap. Germline V gene data show CDR1 as MGHRA and CDR2 as YSYEKL. The CDR3 nucleotides are TGCGCCAGCAGCGAGAACCCCGTAGGGGATACTAATGAAAAACTGTTTTTT. This sequence encodes CASSENPVGDTNEKLFF.

The gene calls are TRBV19 and TRBJ1-5, with D perhaps matching TRBD1 (6 bases). There are 17 residues in the CDR3. Germline CDR1 is LNHDA and CDR2 is SQIVND (reference sequence). Trimming removed 5 bases at V and 1 base at J, with 18 bases between. DNA of the CDR3: TGTGCCAGTAGTCCGACGACAGGCGGACGAAGCAATCAGCCCCAGCATTTT. Its protein is CASSPTTGGRSNQPQHF.

CDR3 in amino acids: CSVDSGNTIYF. CDR3 coding DNA: TGCAGCGTTGATTCGGGGAACACCATATATTTT. This chain links TRBV29-1 with TRBJ1-3; no reliable D call. The CDR3 runs 11 residues. The V end lost 3 bases, the J end lost 7 bases, and 7 bases lay between the germline ends. The germline V gene encodes CDR1 SQVTM and CDR2 ANQGSEA.

The rearrangement links TRBV30 to TRBJ2-2, with unresolved D. The ends were cut back, 0 bases at V and 6 bases at J, with 11 bases in the middle. Germline V gene sequence: CDR1 GTSNPN, CDR2 SVGIG (reference sequence). The CDR3 totals 14 residues. The CDR3 DNA follows: TGTGCCTGGAGTGTGAATCGGTTGTCCGGGGAGCTGTTTTTT. It codes for CAWSVNRLSGELFF.

This clone has a single count. This chain connects TRBV7-9 to TRBJ2-3, with D perhaps matching TRBD1 (5 bases). Germline-derived CDR1 and CDR2 are SEHNR and FQNEAQ (reference sequence). The CDR3 is 15 residues long. V lost 5 bases and J lost 2, with 14 bases in between. Here the CDR3 reads CASSPRQFTTDTQYF. CDR3 coding DNA: TGTGCCAGCAGCCCAAGACAGTTCACCACAGATACGCAGTATTTT.

CDR3 sequence: CASSPTGRPGTGTNTEAFF. CDR3 in DNA: TGTGCCAGCAGCCCTACCGGCCGTCCCGGGACAGGTACGAACACTGAAGCTTTCTTT. The genes are TRBV7-3 and TRBJ1-1; 8 nucleotides match TRBD1. In germline, CDR1 is SGHTA, CDR2 FQGTGA. The CDR3 is 19 amino acids. After removal of 5 bases from V and 1 base from J, the junction contained 18 bases not matched to a gene.

The genes are TRBV5-1 and TRBJ2-3; TRBD2 agrees at 15 bases. V trimming: 6 bases; J trimming: 3 bases; junction bases outside the gene matches: 5. Germline-derived CDR1 and CDR2 are SGHRS and YFSETQ. This CDR3 region has 16 residues. CDR3 in amino acids: CASTKGTSGGTDTQYF. The DNA for the CDR3 is TGCGCCAGCACCAAAGGGACTAGCGGGGGGACAGATACGCAGTATTTT.

The V call is TRBV19, the J call TRBJ2-5; 10 bases match TRBD2. The CDR3 has 16 amino acids. Germline V gene lookup returns CDR1 LNHDA and CDR2 SQIVND (reference sequence). The trim removed 3 bases at V and 5 bases at J, leaving 9 bases unmatched. The CDR3 region is CASSIRSGGAFETQYF. CDR3 DNA: TGTGCCAGTAGTATCCGGAGCGGGGGGGCCTTTGAGACCCAGTACTTC.

This chain uses TRBV5-1 with TRBJ1-1; 7 bases map to TRBD1. The CDR3 has 16 residues. CDR1 and CDR2 (germline): SGHRS, YFSETQ. J lost 1 base, V lost 2 bases, and 8 bases had no gene match. This chain's CDR3 is CASSLTGVGANTEAFF. CDR3 nucleotides: TGCGCCAGCAGCTTAACAGGGGTGGGGGCGAACACTGAAGCTTTCTTT.

Only one count was recorded for this clone. The J gene is TRBJ1-5, the V gene TRBV5-1, with 7 positions matching TRBD1. CDR3 length: 14 amino acids. J was trimmed by 6 bases and V by 4 bases; bases with no gene match: 7. Germline values: CDR1 SGHRS, CDR2 YFSETQ. For the CDR3, the DNA is TGCGCCAGCAGCCCTGGTGAGGGGGCTCAGCCCCAGCATTTT. It encodes CASSPGEGAQPQHF.

This clone was observed a handful of times. The V and J genes are TRBV4-2 and TRBJ1-2, with TRBD1 as a possible D gene (6 bases). The germline V gene encodes CDR1 LGHNA and CDR2 YNFKEQ. V was trimmed by 0 bases and J by 3 bases, leaving 17 bases between them. The CDR3 runs to 17 residues. The CDR3 is CASSQDQFRTVHYGYTF. For the CDR3, the DNA is TGTGCCAGCAGCCAAGATCAATTTAGGACAGTCCACTATGGCTACACCTTC.

This chain joins TRBV27 and TRBJ2-1; weak D call: TRBD2 (6 bases). With 4 bases removed from V and 1 base from J, the gap between germline ends came to 11 bases. The CDR3 has 15 residues. Germline lookup yields CDR1 MNHEY and CDR2 SMNVEV (reference sequence). CDR3 in amino acids: CASSWDSPSYNEQFF. CDR3 nucleotide sequence: TGTGCCAGCAGTTGGGACTCGCCATCCTACAATGAGCAGTTCTTC.

V gene TRBV5-1 combines with J gene TRBJ1-5, with D maybe TRBD1 (5 bases). The CDR3 runs to 15 residues. Trimming removed 3 bases from V and 2 bases from J, with 12 bases in between. Germline CDR1 is SGHRS and CDR2 is YFSETQ. Written as DNA, the CDR3 is TGCGCCAGCAGCTGGGAGGGGTTGGGCAATCAGCCCCAGCATTTT. It translates to CASSWEGLGNQPQHF.

V is TRBV30 and J is TRBJ1-1; D not resolved. V was shortened by 5 bases and J by 2 bases, with 3 bases between the two germline ends. The CDR3 loop spans 10 amino acids. CDR1 and CDR2 from the germline V gene are GTSNPN and SVGIG (reference sequence). CDR3 nucleotide sequence: TGTGCCTGGCTAAACACTGAAGCTTTCTTT. Protein product: CAWLNTEAFF.

The chain employs TRBV4-1 and TRBJ2-5, with a weak D call TRBD2 (5 bases). The J call may not be correct, given that the DNA end is closer to TRBJ2-7. The CDR3 contains 14 residues. The V gene's germline CDR1 is MGHRA and CDR2 YSYEKL. The CDR3 bases are TGCGCCAGCAGCCATACCGGGGATACCTACGAGCAGTACTTC. This encodes CASSHTGDTYEQYF.

This chain links TRBV7-2 with TRBJ2-3, with D unclear. The germline V and J ends were trimmed by 1 base and 1 base, with 12 bases remaining between them. Per the germline V gene, CDR1 is SGHTA and CDR2 is FQGNSA. The CDR3 runs 16 residues. The CDR3 bases are TGTGCCAGCAGCTTAGTCGGGTCCCCTGGCACAGATACGCAGTATTTT. It encodes CASSLVGSPGTDTQYF. The whole variable domain, filled in from reference TRBV7-2 and TRBJ2-3, reads GAGVSQSPSNKVTEKGKDVELRCDPISGHTALYWYRQSLGQGLEFLIYFQGNSAPDKSGLPSDRFSAERTGGSVSTLTIQRTQQEDSAVYLCASSLVGSPGTDTQYFGPGTRLTVL.

The chain uses TRBV10-2 and TRBJ2-7; TRBD2 agrees at 9 bases. The V gene's germline CDR1 is WSHSY and CDR2 SAAADI. J lost 2 bases, V lost 6 bases, and 2 bases had no gene match. CDR3 length equals 13 residues. The CDR3 sequence is CASRGGGAYEQYF. In DNA form, the CDR3 reads TGCGCCAGCAGGGGCGGGGGGGCCTACGAGCAGTACTTC.

The V and J genes are TRBV11-2 and TRBJ1-2; D might be TRBD1 (5 bases). From germline, CDR1 is SGHAT and CDR2 FQNNGV. The CDR3 is 17 residues long. Trimming shortened V by 5 bases and J by 3 bases, and 22 bases separated the two germline ends. The CDR3 DNA reads TGTGCCAGCAGCCCACGGGGTCCGGGGCGCGGGGACTATGGCTACACCTTC. It codes for CASSPRGPGRGDYGYTF. The entire variable domain, with the rest obtained from reference TRBV11-2 and TRBJ1-2, is as follows: EAGVAQSPRYKIIEKRQSVAFWCNPISGHATLYWYQQILGQGPKLLIQFQNNGVVDDSQLPKDRFSAERLKGVDSTLKIQPAKLEDSAVYLCASSPRGPGRGDYGYTFGSGTRLTVV.

Notes on this clone: A read error may account for a junction end that differs from germline. The chain combines TRBV7-9 with TRBJ1-4; D not certain. Germline V gene sequence: CDR1 SEHNR, CDR2 FQNEAQ (reference sequence). The CDR3 is 16 amino acids. CDR3 amino acids: CSSTETYYESGEKLFF. For the CDR3, the DNA is TGTTCCAGCACCGAAACCTATTATGAGAGCGGGGAAAAACTGTTTTTT.

The CDR3 sequence: CASNRELAGELFF. The CDR3, as DNA: TGTGCCAGCAATAGGGAGCTGGCCGGGGAGCTGTTTTTT. The V and J genes are TRBV9 and TRBJ2-2, with D maybe TRBD2 (5 bases). The CDR3 covers 13 residues. The germline V and J ends were trimmed by 6 bases and 6 bases, with 12 bases remaining between them. Germline V gene sequence: CDR1 SGDLS, CDR2 YYNGEE.

The chain combines TRBV6-5 with TRBJ1-4, with 9 bases lining up with TRBD1. CDR1 is MNHEY and CDR2 is SVGAGI in the germline V gene. Germline trimming cut 5 bases from V and 8 bases from J; bases unmatched to any gene: 9. The CDR3 has 15 amino acids. CDR3 amino acids: CASSRRGQGLEKLFF. CDR3 DNA: TGTGCCAGCAGTCGTAGGGGACAGGGCCTCGAAAAACTGTTTTTT.

There are many counts of this clone. CDR3 coding DNA: TGTGCCAGCAGTGCGGGCTCCTACAATGAGCAGTTCTTC. Its translation: CASSAGSYNEQFF. The rearrangement joins TRBV6-4 to TRBJ2-1; D is unresolved. V lost 4 bases to trimming and J lost 0 bases, with 4 bases between them. The CDR3 sequence is 13 residues long. CDR1 is MRHNA, CDR2 SNTAGT, per germline.